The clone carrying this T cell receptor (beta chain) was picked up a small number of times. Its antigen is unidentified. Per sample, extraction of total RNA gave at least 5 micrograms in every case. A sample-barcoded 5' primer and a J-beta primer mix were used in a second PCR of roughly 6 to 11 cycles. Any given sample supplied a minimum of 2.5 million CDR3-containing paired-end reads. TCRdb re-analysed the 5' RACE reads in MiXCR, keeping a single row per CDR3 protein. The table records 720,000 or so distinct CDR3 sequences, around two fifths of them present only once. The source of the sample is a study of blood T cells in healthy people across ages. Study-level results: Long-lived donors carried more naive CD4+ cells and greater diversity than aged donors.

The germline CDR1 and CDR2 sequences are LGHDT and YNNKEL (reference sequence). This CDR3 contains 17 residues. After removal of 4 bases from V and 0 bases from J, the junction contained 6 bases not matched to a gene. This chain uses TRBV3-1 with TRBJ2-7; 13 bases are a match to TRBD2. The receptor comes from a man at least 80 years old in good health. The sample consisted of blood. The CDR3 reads CASSPTGLAGSSYEQYF. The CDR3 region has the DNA TGTGCCAGCAGCCCTACGGGACTAGCGGGAAGCTCCTACGAGCAGTACTTC.